The 5 T cell receptor beta chains listed next were all sequenced from one sample in a study of T cells in Graves' hyperthyroidism and ophthalmopathy. TCR beta CDR3 region amplification was performed from RNA transcripts. An initial round of RT-PCR targeting the TCR CDR3 relied on the HTBI primer set. TCRdb processed the multiplex PCR reads anew with MiXCR; each CDR3 protein has one entry. The table has 380,000 or so distinct CDR3 sequences, more than 11% seen once. What was sequenced was blood. These receptors were taken from a woman aged 25 to 39 with Graves' hyperthyroidism.

The J gene is TRBJ2-1, the V gene TRBV7-9; 16 bases are a match to TRBD2. Germline loops: CDR1 SEHNR, CDR2 FQNEAQ (reference sequence). V shed 11 bases and J 5 bases; nucleotides not matched to a gene: 6. The CDR3 totals 15 residues. The DNA for the CDR3 is TGTGCCGAGGGGACTAGCGGGAGGGCAAACAATGAGCAGTTCTTC. Amino acid sequence: CAEGTSGRANNEQFF.

The chain uses TRBV5-1 and TRBJ2-1; D unresolved. Trimming cost V 4 bases and J 6 bases, with 14 bases left between them. Germline values: CDR1 SGHRS, CDR2 YFSETQ. The CDR3 is 14 residues long. This chain's CDR3 is CASSQPVGTNEQFF. The CDR3 bases are TGCGCCAGCAGCCAGCCAGTCGGAACCAATGAGCAGTTCTTC.

This clonotype came up a few times. The V call is TRBV20-1, the J call TRBJ1-2; 9 bases map to TRBD1. The germline CDR1 and CDR2 sequences are DFQATT and SNEGSKA (reference sequence). V gave up 5 bases and J gave up 6 bases; unmatched junction bases: 7. The CDR3 runs to 13 residues. CDR3 sequence reads: CSARTGQGHGYTF. Written as DNA, the CDR3 is TGCAGTGCTCGGACGGGACAGGGCCATGGCTACACCTTC.

This clonotype was seen many times. This chain joins TRBV15 and TRBJ2-7; perhaps TRBD2 as D (6 bases). CDR3 length: 17 amino acids. The V end lost 5 bases, the J end lost 6 bases, and 26 bases lay between the germline ends. Germline V gene sequence: CDR1 LNHNV, CDR2 YYDKDF (reference sequence). The CDR3, as DNA: TGTGCCACCAGCTGGGGGGACTCGGTTAATCCCTCGGGCGAGCAGTACTTC. The encoded protein is CATSWGDSVNPSGEQYF.

This clonotype was observed at least ten times. CDR3 coding DNA: TGTGCCAGCGTAGCGGGTTACAATGAGCAGTTCTTC. As protein: CASVAGYNEQFF. The chain carries TRBV7-2 and TRBJ2-1; 7 nucleotides align to TRBD2. Trimming took 8 bases from V and 4 from J; bases not matched to a gene: 2. Looked up from germline, CDR1 is SGHTA and CDR2 is FQGNSA. This CDR3 is built from 12 residues.